This section outlines one T cell receptor beta chain sequence together with its context. Antigen: not known. The V gene end was trimmed by 1 base and the J gene end by 7 bases; junction bases not matched to a gene: 11. CDR1 is LGHNA, CDR2 YNFKEQ, per germline. The CDR3 contains 17 residues. All the people who gave samples were healthy bone marrow donors. This entry belongs to a study of cytomegalovirus exposure and HLA in healthy donors. Amplification used 60 Vbeta primers and 13 Jbeta primers. Libraries were prepared by immunoSEQ multiplex PCR; TCRdb keeps only in-frame clonotypes and omits some of them. Of approximately 120,000 clones in the sample, about 70% were seen once. Broader study findings: In a later analysis, TCR association rates varied by HLA locus: DRB1 most, HLA-C fewest. No immune exposure information besides CMV serostatus was available.

This chain links TRBV4-2 with TRBJ1-4; 8 bases are a match to TRBD1. The TCR was taken from a human donor in good health. Material: PBMCs. The CDR3 nucleotides are TGTGCCAGCAGCCAAGGGGGGACAGGTGGAGGAGGTGAAAAACTGTTTTTT. It encodes CASSQGGTGGGGEKLFF.